This T cell receptor beta chain was found in a study of human thymus T cells. Study results and caveats: Across thymic and blood repertoires, the usage of V and J genes appeared to be biased. What related research reported was that thymic repertoires overlapped highly among unrelated individuals.

Obtained as resections during corrective heart surgery, the thymus tissue was then studied. There are a few counts of this clone. Its specificity is unknown. Using immunoSEQ multiplex PCR, the repertoire was profiled, and TCRdb retains in-frame clones only, with some absent. This table holds approximately 70,000 clones, 85% to 95% found once. Germline values: CDR1 MNHEY, CDR2 SMNVEV (reference sequence). This CDR3 is built from 16 residues. V shed 6 bases, J shed 6 bases, and the junction held 15 bases outside the gene matches. The clonotype comes from a girl less than two years old with a congenital heart defect but otherwise immunologically healthy. V and J are TRBV27 and TRBJ2-3; TRBD1 agrees at 7 bases. The sample was thymus tissue. The CDR3, as DNA: TGTGCCAGCAGCTCTGAACCGACAGGGTCAAGGGATACGCAGTATTTT. This encodes CASSSEPTGSRDTQYF.